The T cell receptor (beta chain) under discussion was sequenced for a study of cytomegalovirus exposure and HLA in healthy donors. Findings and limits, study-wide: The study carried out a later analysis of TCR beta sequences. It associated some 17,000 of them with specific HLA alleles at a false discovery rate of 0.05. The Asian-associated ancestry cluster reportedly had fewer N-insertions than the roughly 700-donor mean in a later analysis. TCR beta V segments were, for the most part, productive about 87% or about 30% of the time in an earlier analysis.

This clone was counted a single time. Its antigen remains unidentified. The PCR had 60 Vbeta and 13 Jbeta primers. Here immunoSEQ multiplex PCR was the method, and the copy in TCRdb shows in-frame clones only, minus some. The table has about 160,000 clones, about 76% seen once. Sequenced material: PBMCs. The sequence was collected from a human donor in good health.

The CDR3 reads CASSGLVQETQYF. In DNA, the CDR3 is TGCGCCAGCAGTGGACTAGTCCAAGAGACCCAGTACTTC. The chain links TRBV10-1 to TRBJ2-5; perhaps TRBD2 as D (6 bases). V lost 4 bases to trimming and J lost 1 base, with 7 bases between them. CDR1 WNHNN and CDR2 SYGVQD come from the germline V gene (reference sequence). The CDR3 has 13 amino acids.